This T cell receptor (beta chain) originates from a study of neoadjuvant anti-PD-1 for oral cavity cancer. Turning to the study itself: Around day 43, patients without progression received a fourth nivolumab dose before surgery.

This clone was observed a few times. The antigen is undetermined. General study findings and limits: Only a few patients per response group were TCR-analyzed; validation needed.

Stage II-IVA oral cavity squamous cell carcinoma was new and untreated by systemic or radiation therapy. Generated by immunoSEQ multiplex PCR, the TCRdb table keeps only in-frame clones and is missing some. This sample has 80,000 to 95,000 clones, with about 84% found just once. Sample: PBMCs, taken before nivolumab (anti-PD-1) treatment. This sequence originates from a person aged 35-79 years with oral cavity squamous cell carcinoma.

CDR3 loop: CASLGAVYSNYGYTF. In nucleotides, the CDR3 is TGTGCCAGTCTCGGAGCCGTCTACTCTAACTATGGCTACACCTTC. This chain uses TRBV19 with TRBJ1-2; no clear D. This CDR3 has 15 residues. Germline V lookup: CDR1 LNHDA, CDR2 SQIVND (reference sequence). Trimming stripped 8 bases from V and 0 bases from J, with 16 bases between.